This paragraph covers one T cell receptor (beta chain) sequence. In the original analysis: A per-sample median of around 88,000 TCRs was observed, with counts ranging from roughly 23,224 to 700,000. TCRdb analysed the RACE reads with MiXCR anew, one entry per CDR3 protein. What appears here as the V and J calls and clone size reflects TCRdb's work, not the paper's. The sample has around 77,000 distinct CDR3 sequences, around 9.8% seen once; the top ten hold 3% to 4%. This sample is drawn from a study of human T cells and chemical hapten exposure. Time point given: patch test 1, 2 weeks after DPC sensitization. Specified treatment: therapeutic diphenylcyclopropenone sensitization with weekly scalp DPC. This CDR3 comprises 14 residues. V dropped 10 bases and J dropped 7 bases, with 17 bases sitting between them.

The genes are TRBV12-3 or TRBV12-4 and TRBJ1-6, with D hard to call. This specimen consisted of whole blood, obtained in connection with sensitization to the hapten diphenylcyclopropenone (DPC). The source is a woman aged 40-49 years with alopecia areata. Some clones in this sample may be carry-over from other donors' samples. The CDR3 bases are TGTGCCACCCGAATCGGGCCCCCGAATTCACCCCTCCACTTT. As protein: CATRIGPPNSPLHF.